In its sample, the clone carrying this TCR beta chain was seen a few times. The antigen is undetermined. The entry originates in a study of T cell responses to AZD1222 COVID-19 vaccine. Assay used: immunoSEQ multiplex PCR; TCRdb lists only in-frame clones, some missing. The sample has fewer than 120,000 clones, over 90% seen once; the top ten hold about 3.1%. Study-wide points: Per reports, nearly half of all spike-specific TCRs target regions that are unmutated in variants. Clonal diversity was possibly underestimated; the donors were predominantly white British and more often female. Across spike, vaccine-associated CD4 TCRs were found, dominant at 160-218 and 743-854. At baseline, seropositivity was found in only five or six AZD1222 recipients.

CDR1 is WNHNN, CDR2 SYGVQD, per germline (reference sequence). CDR3 length: 14 residues. With 8 bases removed from V and 1 base from J, the gap between germline ends came to 15 bases. The receptor's source is an adult who received the AZD1222 COVID-19 vaccine. The chain carries TRBV10-1 and TRBJ2-7; possible D gene TRBD2, 6 bases. Source: peripheral blood, taken 28 days after the second AZD1222 dose. The CDR3, as DNA: TGCGCCAGCTCGGGGGTAGCGGCATCCTACGAGCAGTACTTC. Protein product: CASSGVAASYEQYF.